What follows describes a single TCR beta chain. Its antigen is as yet unknown. This specimen comes from a study of graft-versus-host responses after intestinal transplantation. Study-wide background: Transplants were multivisceral, liver-intestinal, or isolated intestinal. After anti-thymocyte globulin induction, recipients took tacrolimus and steroids for two to three years. Study-wide results and limits: Analysis identified GvH clones in recipient marrow, with some appearing first in ileum or blood. Where graft-donor T cell macrochimerism was present, patients had high graft-versus-host to host-versus-graft clonal ratios in allografts.

TCRdb's copy holds only in-frame clones and misses some; the assay was immunoSEQ multiplex PCR. Among over 65,000 clones listed, around 93% were seen once. V was shortened by 0 bases and J by 9 bases, with 17 bases between the two germline ends. CDR3 length: 16 residues. Germline CDR1 SEHNR, CDR2 FQNEAQ (reference sequence). The genes are TRBV7-9 and TRBJ1-4; no clear D gene. Sequencing was performed on unstimulated CD8+ T cells sorted from spleen or lymph node cells, taken before transplant. The clonotype comes from a human donor who was the organ donor for an intestinal transplant. In nucleotides, the CDR3 is TGTGCCAGCAGCTTAGCCACGGTCCTAGTGCCTCAAAAACTGTTTTTT. Residues: CASSLATVLVPQKLFF.